Below are 18 T cell receptor beta chains sequenced from a single sample in a study of cytomegalovirus exposure and HLA in healthy donors. 13 Jbeta primers and 60 Vbeta primers were used for the PCR. This table comes from immunoSEQ multiplex PCR, and its TCRdb copy is limited to in-frame clones, with some not included. Of around 130,000 clones listed, approximately 80% are singletons. Sequencing used PBMCs. The source is a boy between 2 and 10 years old in good health and CMV-seronegative.

V and J are TRBV19 and TRBJ1-1; TRBD1 is a possible D gene (6 bases). Looked up from germline, CDR1 is LNHDA and CDR2 is SQIVND (reference sequence). The CDR3 consists of 18 residues. Trimming cost V 7 bases and J 0 bases, with 24 bases left between them. The CDR3: CASTPSRTANKLNTEAFF. DNA of the CDR3: TGTGCCAGTACCCCCTCCCGGACAGCTAATAAATTGAACACTGAAGCTTTCTTT.

The chain links TRBV5-1 to TRBJ1-4; maybe TRBD1 (6 bases). Germline CDR1 and CDR2: SGHRS and YFSETQ. V was cut by 0 bases and J by 3 bases, with 9 bases left in between. The CDR3 runs to 15 residues. CDR3 sequence reads: CASSLGQAPNEKLFF. CDR3 bases: TGCGCCAGCAGCTTGGGACAGGCGCCTAATGAAAAACTGTTTTTT.

This rearrangement joins TRBV4-3 to TRBJ2-7; no clear D. The CDR3 extends over 16 amino acids. The V and J ends lost 3 bases and 5 bases respectively, with 20 bases between them. Germline CDR1 is LGHNA and CDR2 is YSLEER. The CDR3 nucleotides are TGCGCCAGCAGCCATCAACTACAAGCTTCTCGGGACGAGCAGTACTTC. Residues: CASSHQLQASRDEQYF.

The chain carries TRBV11-1 and TRBJ1-1; D call uncertain. The ends were cut back, 1 base at V and 2 bases at J, with 11 bases in the middle. CDR1 is SGHAT, CDR2 FQDESV, per germline (reference sequence). The CDR3 totals 15 residues. CDR3: CASSLVLSANTEAFF. The CDR3, as DNA: TGTGCCAGCAGCTTAGTATTGAGCGCAAACACTGAAGCTTTCTTT. Drawing the rest from reference TRBV11-1 and TRBJ1-1, the complete variable domain is EAEVAQSPRYKITEKSQAVAFWCDPISGHATLYWYRQILGQGPELLVQFQDESVVDDSQLPKDRFSAERLKGVDSTLKIQPAELGDSAMYLCASSLVLSANTEAFFGQGTRLTVV.

In DNA form, the CDR3 reads TGTGCCAGCAGTGAAGCAAGGGGGCGCGGAACCGGGGAGCTGTTTTTT. Translating it yields CASSEARGRGTGELFF. This chain joins TRBV6-1 and TRBJ2-2; TRBD1 matches 7 bases. This CDR3 contains 16 residues. V gave up 0 bases and J gave up 5 bases; unmatched junction bases: 6. The germline V gene has CDR1 MNHNS and CDR2 SASEGT.

The chain links TRBV18 to TRBJ1-1; D unclear. The CDR3 covers 17 residues. V lost 5 bases to trimming and J lost 0 bases, with 19 bases between them. The germline CDR1 and CDR2 sequences are KGHSH and LQKENI. The DNA of the CDR3 is TGTGCCAGCTCATCATATTGGCGGAGTTACATGAACACTGAAGCTTTCTTT. Translation: CASSSYWRSYMNTEAFF.

V and J are TRBV29-1 and TRBJ2-1, with 7 bases aligning to TRBD1. This CDR3 region has 14 residues. CDR1 is SQVTM, CDR2 ANQGSEA, per germline. V trimming: 4 bases; J trimming: 8 bases; junction bases outside the gene matches: 11. The CDR3 region is CSVGVGQRLDEQFF. The CDR3 DNA is TGCAGCGTTGGGGTGGGACAGCGGCTTGATGAGCAGTTCTTC.

The chain is built from TRBV6-6 and TRBJ2-5; TRBD2 agrees at 8 bases. Germline assignment: CDR1 MNHNY and CDR2 SVGAGI (reference sequence). The CDR3 extends over 15 amino acids. Trimming took 6 bases from V and 4 from J; bases not matched to a gene: 10. CDR3 DNA: TGTGCCAGCAGGCAGCCCGACGGGAGGGGAGAGACCCAGTACTTC. Protein sequence: CASRQPDGRGETQYF.

V gene TRBV7-9 combines with J gene TRBJ2-5, with 10 bases matching TRBD1. The V segment lost 5 bases and the J segment 4 bases; nucleotides outside the gene matches: 7. Germline CDR1 is SEHNR and CDR2 is FQNEAQ (reference sequence). The CDR3 is made up of 15 amino acids. The CDR3 DNA reads TGTGCCAGCAGCCTAGACAGGGGGCAGCGAGAGACCCAGTACTTC. Translation: CASSLDRGQRETQYF. Variable domain in full (rest from reference TRBV7-9 and TRBJ2-5): DTGVSQNPRHKITKRGQNVTFRCDPISEHNRLYWYRQTLGQGPEFLTYFQNEAQLEKSRLLSDRFSAERPKGSFSTLEIQRTEQGDSAMYLCASSLDRGQRETQYFGPGTRLLVL.

This chain connects TRBV9 to TRBJ1-1; TRBD1 aligns across 7 bases. Germline V lookup: CDR1 SGDLS, CDR2 YYNGEE. Unmatched junction bases numbered 9, after V lost 4 bases and J lost 6 bases. The CDR3 is 14 residues long. The CDR3 region has the DNA TGTGCCAGCAGCCCGACGACAGGGACCGCTGAAGCTTTCTTT. Translation gives CASSPTTGTAEAFF.

DNA of the CDR3: TGTGCCAGCAGAATACAGGGGGCGAGGGGTGGAAACACCATATATTTT. Encoded protein: CASRIQGARGGNTIYF. This chain joins TRBV28 and TRBJ1-3, with TRBD1 matching over 9 bases. Germline V gene lookup returns CDR1 MDHEN and CDR2 SYDVKM. The CDR3 is made up of 16 amino acids. The V segment lost 6 bases and the J segment 3 bases; nucleotides outside the gene matches: 9. Complete variable domain (other parts from reference TRBV28 and TRBJ1-3): DVKVTQSSRYLVKRTGEKVFLECVQDMDHENMFWYRQDPGLGLRLIYFSYDVKMKEKGDIPEGYSVSREKKERFSLILESASTNQTSMYLCASRIQGARGGNTIYFGEGSWLTVV.

The V and J genes are TRBV5-1 and TRBJ1-2, with TRBD1 identical over 7 bases. V dropped 1 base and J dropped 4; count of bases not matched to a gene: 13. The CDR3 runs 17 residues. Germline lookup yields CDR1 SGHRS and CDR2 YFSETQ. In nucleotides, the CDR3 is TGCGCCAGCAGCTTGACAGGGGCCGCACAGAGTTTCTATGGCTACACCTTC. This gives the protein CASSLTGAAQSFYGYTF.

The rearrangement joins TRBV7-2 to TRBJ2-7; 8 positions agree with TRBD2. Trimming cost V 1 base and J 0 bases; bases outside gene matches: 8. The CDR3 extends over 17 amino acids. Per the germline V gene, CDR1 is SGHTA and CDR2 is FQGNSA. CDR3 amino acids: CASSLVGSGTSSYEQYF. CDR3 in DNA: TGTGCCAGCAGCTTAGTTGGTTCCGGGACTAGCTCCTACGAGCAGTACTTC.

The rearrangement links TRBV7-2 to TRBJ1-2; unclear D gene. This CDR3 has 16 residues. CDR1 SGHTA and CDR2 FQGNSA come from the germline V gene. V lost 0 bases to trimming and J lost 7 bases, with 18 bases between them. The CDR3 DNA follows: TGTGCCAGCAGCTTAGCGTCGCAGGCGCCACTTGGTGGCTACACCTTC. Translated, it gives CASSLASQAPLGGYTF.

This clone was observed a few times. Other DNA sequences within the sample encode an identical CDR3. V gene TRBV6-6 combines with J gene TRBJ2-3, with a possible D match to TRBD2 (5 bases). V was clipped by 0 bases and J by 6 bases, with 7 bases between them. Per the germline V gene, CDR1 is MNHNY and CDR2 is SVGAGI (reference sequence). The CDR3 spans 13 residues. DNA for the CDR3: TGTGCCAGCAGTTACTCGGAGGTGGATACGCAGTATTTT. Protein product: CASSYSEVDTQYF.

The rearrangement joins TRBV13 to TRBJ2-7; TRBD1 matches 9 bases. Germline CDR1 reads PRHDT; CDR2 reads FYEKMQ (reference sequence). With 5 bases clipped from V and 6 bases from J, the junction kept 11 bases outside the gene matches. The CDR3 spans 15 residues. The CDR3 coding sequence is TGTGCCAGCAGCGTTTCCGGGACAGGGTGGGCCGAGCAGTACTTC. It codes for CASSVSGTGWAEQYF. Supplemented by reference TRBV13 and TRBJ2-7, the full variable domain reads AAGVIQSPRHLIKEKRETATLKCYPIPRHDTVYWYQQGPGQDPQFLISFYEKMQSDKGSIPDRFSAQQFSDYHSELNMSSLELGDSALYFCASSVSGTGWAEQYFGPGTRLTVT.

This clone was recorded once. V gene TRBV5-4 combines with J gene TRBJ1-5; no clear D gene. Trimming cost V 9 bases and J 4 bases, with 17 bases left between them. The CDR3 length is 14 residues. Looked up from germline, CDR1 is SGHNT and CDR2 is YYREEE (reference sequence). CDR3 nucleotides: TGTGCCACCTCCCCCGGGAGGATGAATCAGCCCCAGCATTTT. This translates into CATSPGRMNQPQHF. The variable domain in full, completed from reference TRBV5-4 and TRBJ1-5, reads ETGVTQSPTHLIKTRGQQVTLRCSSQSGHNTVSWYQQALGQGPQFIFQYYREEENGRGNFPPRFSGLQFPNYSSELNVNALELDDSALYLCATSPGRMNQPQHFGDGTRLSIL.

V usage is TRBV9 and J usage is TRBJ1-5; no firm D call. CDR1 and CDR2 from the germline V gene are SGDLS and YYNGEE. Deletions cut 0 bases from V and 2 bases from J, with 15 bases between. The CDR3 totals 17 residues. The chain's CDR3 is CASSVGQTYGGNQPQHF. DNA of the CDR3: TGTGCCAGCAGCGTAGGCCAGACCTACGGGGGCAATCAGCCCCAGCATTTT.